This TCR beta chain is drawn from a study of blood T cell repertoires in COVID-19. Germline V gives CDR1 KGHSH, CDR2 LQKENI. The V gene end was trimmed by 3 bases and the J gene end by 1 base; junction bases not matched to a gene: 6. This CDR3 spans 17 amino acids. This clone has only one observation. TCRdb's copy holds only in-frame clones and misses some; the assay was immunoSEQ multiplex PCR. The table lists more than 300,000 clones, about 90% of them singletons, with more than 9% in the top ten. This sequence was found in a woman in her twenties or thirties with COVID-19, enrolled during active disease. V usage is TRBV18 and J usage is TRBJ2-6, with 7 bases lining up with TRBD1. What was sequenced was peripheral blood. For the CDR3, the DNA is TGTGCCAGCTCACCGACAGGGAGAGGGTCTGGGGCCAACGTCCTGACTTTC. It is translated as CASSPTGRGSGANVLTF.